This TCR beta chain was obtained from a study of cytomegalovirus exposure and HLA in healthy donors. General observations from the study: There were reportedly fewer N-insertions in an Asian-associated ancestry cluster than the approximately 600-donor mean, in a later analysis. Rarity held for most TCR sequences, but there were some public TCRs that occurred in many donors.

Primers for the PCR totalled 60 Vbeta and 13 Jbeta. Repertoires were generated with immunoSEQ multiplex PCR, while TCRdb's copy carries only in-frame clones and drops some. Among over 100,000 clones listed, 77% were seen once. The CDR3 sequence is 14 residues long. Germline loops: CDR1 SQVTM, CDR2 ANQGSEA. V was trimmed by 5 bases and J by 1 base, leaving 14 bases between them. Worth noting for this clone: As yet, its antigen is unknown.

The chain has TRBV29-1 and TRBJ2-5, with D perhaps matching TRBD1 (5 bases). Sample: PBMCs. The TCR originated in a male donor in good health and CMV-seropositive. CDR3 DNA sequence: TGCAGCGTTCCGACAGAGCTCTCCCAAGAGACCCAGTACTTC. This codes for CSVPTELSQETQYF.